The sequence of this T cell receptor beta chain was determined in a study of early T cells in non-severe SARS-CoV-2 infection. Unique molecular identifiers were attached to individual cDNA molecules. In TCRdb, the 5' RACE reads were re-called with MiXCR into one record per CDR3 protein. The sample consists of more than 20,000 distinct CDR3 sequences, 4% to 5% of them appearing once. CDR3 length: 16 residues. V shed 0 bases and J 0 bases; nucleotides not matched to a gene: 2. From germline, CDR1 is SGHRS and CDR2 YFSETQ. Sample share makes this clonotype medium-sized. What it binds is not known. Study results and limitations: Anti-spike CD8 responses were favored in VDJdb matching, and private and CD4 specificities were missed.

The J gene is TRBJ1-5, the V gene TRBV5-1; TRBD1 matches 8 bases. The specimen sequenced was whole blood. This sequence originates from an adult who was a healthcare worker with PCR-confirmed SARS-CoV-2 infection or an uninfected control (not recorded which). In DNA, the CDR3 is TGCGCCAGCAGCTTGGGGACAGGGAGTAGCAATCAGCCCCAGCATTTT. Its translation is CASSLGTGSSNQPQHF.